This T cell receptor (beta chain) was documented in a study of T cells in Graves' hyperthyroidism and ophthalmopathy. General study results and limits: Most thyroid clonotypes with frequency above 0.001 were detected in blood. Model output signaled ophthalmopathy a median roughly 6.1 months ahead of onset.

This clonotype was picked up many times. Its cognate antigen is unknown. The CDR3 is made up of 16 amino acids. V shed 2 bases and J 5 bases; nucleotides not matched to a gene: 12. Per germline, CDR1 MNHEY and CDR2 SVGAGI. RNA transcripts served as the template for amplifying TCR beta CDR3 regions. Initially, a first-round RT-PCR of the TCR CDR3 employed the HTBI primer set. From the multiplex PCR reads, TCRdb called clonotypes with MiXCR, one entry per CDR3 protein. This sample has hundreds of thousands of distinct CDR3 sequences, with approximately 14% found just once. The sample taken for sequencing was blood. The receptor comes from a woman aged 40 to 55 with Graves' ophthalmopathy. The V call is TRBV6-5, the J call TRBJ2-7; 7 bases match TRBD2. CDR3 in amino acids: CASSYGRASGGNEQYF. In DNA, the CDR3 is TGTGCCAGCAGTTACGGCCGGGCCTCGGGGGGTAACGAGCAGTACTTC.